This record covers a single T cell receptor beta chain. This clonotype was detected only a few times. The specificity of this receptor is unknown. No per-base quality is available; no much larger clone lies one base away. V lost 4 bases and J lost 0 bases; the stretch between them is 13 bases long. The germline V gene yields KGHDR for CDR1 and SFDVKD for CDR2. The cysteine opens and the phenylalanine closes a CDR3 of 16 amino acids. This entry keeps only the CDR3 DNA: 48 bases, framed from base 1. The method was 5' RACE. Sequencing instrument: Illumina HiSeq 2500. A second PCR of about 6 to 11 cycles was performed with a sample-barcoded 5' primer and a J-beta primer mix. Each TCR beta cDNA molecule received a unique molecular identifier from a template-switch 5' adaptor carrying 12 random nucleotides. Each sample yielded at least 3 million CDR3-containing paired-end reads. All of the RNA was converted into first-strand cDNA using the Mint cDNA synthesis kit, with a TRBC-specific oligonucleotide serving as the primer. All cDNA was treated with uracil-DNA glycosylase and then went through a first 18-cycle PCR with the universal primers M1SS and BC2_uni_R. The study's processing was this. Each sample was normalized by randomly selecting 1 million high-quality reads, each carrying a distinct molecular identifier. Reads sharing molecular identifiers were discarded rather than binned into consensus sequences. MiTCR, run with a Q25 quality threshold and the strictest error-elimination algorithm, handled CDR3 identification, clonotype clustering and error correction. Lower-bound total TCR beta diversity was estimated with a nonparametric unseen species model using Euler transformation. In TCRdb, the public reads were trimmed at Q25 with fastp and aligned with MiXCR, with productive beta chains retained. One record per CDR3 amino acid sequence lists the most common genes and DNA. These V and J calls originate from TCRdb's pipeline instead of the authors' own analysis. In this sample the table shows about 1.5 million distinct CDR3 sequences, about 42% of which occur a single time. The leading ten clones occupy less than 5% of the sample.

Systemically healthy Caucasian individuals from Russia, some 38 in total and aged 6 to 90 years, were included as donors. Each donor gave around 9.9 milliliters of peripheral blood, collected into EDTA-treated Vacutainer tubes. PBMCs were isolated by Ficoll-Paque density-gradient centrifugation, with at least 6 million obtained per sample. Trizol reagent was used to extract total RNA from the PBMCs, yielding at least 6 micrograms per sample. For every donor, flow cytometry on a PBMC aliquot measured the percentage of naive CD45RAhigh/CD27high T cells. The sample is drawn from a study of blood T cells in healthy people across ages (dated by TCRdb to 2013 to 2016). For the wider study: In model experiments, template switching captured roughly one uniquely barcoded TCR beta cDNA molecule for every two T cells. To track age-related changes in TCR beta repertoire diversity, the study relied on deep sequencing normalized with unique cDNA molecular identifiers. Donors were grouped into four age groups: young (average roughly 17 years), middle-aged (around 39), aged (around 66) and long-lived (approximately 82). To avoid experimental bias, donors of different ages were randomly spread across the sequencing lanes. Two additional independent replicas of 1 million unique cDNA reads from the same blood draw were analyzed for two donors (one aged 18 to 29 and one aged 80 or older).

On the study overall, not on this receptor specifically: Compared with the aged group, the long-lived group had more naive CD4+ T cells, fewer expanded clones and increased TCR diversity, a pattern suggesting age selection. Total diversity estimates from one million sequenced T cells were considered lower bounds and underestimates. Since profiling was done on bulk unsorted PBMCs, naive and antigen-experienced compartments could not be conclusively compared. Because the CMV infection status of the donors was unknown, age-related changes in expanded clonotypes may potentially have been confounded. There was a strong correlation between observed TCR beta diversity and the percentage of naive T cells measured by flow cytometry. Observed TCR beta diversity per million T cells fell roughly linearly with age, and a significant reduction was already apparent by age roughly 40.

Sequenced sample: blood. The chain joins TRBV24-1 to TRBJ2-3; the best D guess is TRBD2, with 6 bases matching. The sequence came from a woman between 18 and 29 years old in good health. The DNA sequence is as follows: TGTGCCACCAGTGACCCCTATAGCGGCAGCACAGATACGCAGTATTTT. It translates to CATSDPYSGSTDTQYF.